Listed here are 18 T cell receptor beta chains from one sample, sequenced in a study of shared clonotypes between healthy human individuals. Positively selected for CCR7, the CD45RO-negative cells used as naive CD8 cells excluded terminally differentiated effector memory CD45RA+ cells. Some clones are missing from TCRdb's copy, which holds only in-frame ones; the method was immunoSEQ multiplex PCR. The table shows about 600,000 clones, with 95% occurring only once. Sequencing was performed on naive CD8+ T cells sorted from blood. These receptor sequences come from a woman aged 25 to 39 in good health.

Concerning this clone: The sample holds other DNA sequences that translate to the same CDR3. The chain recombines TRBV27 with TRBJ2-7; weak D call: TRBD2 (5 bases). The germline CDR1 and CDR2 sequences are MNHEY and SMNVEV (reference sequence). CDR3 length: 13 residues. Trimming left V 3 bases short and J 2 bases short, with 8 bases between. As DNA, the CDR3 is TGTGCCAGCAGTTTTGGGGAGACCTACGAGCAGTACTTC. Translation gives CASSFGETYEQYF.

The chain recombines TRBV4-1 with TRBJ1-2, with D perhaps matching TRBD1 (5 bases). Trimming took off 4 bases at V and 4 bases at J, with 16 bases between the two ends. Germline V gene lookup returns CDR1 MGHRA and CDR2 YSYEKL. CDR3 length equals 15 residues. The CDR3 spells CASSLGTASGYGYTF. CDR3 nucleotides: TGCGCCAGCAGCCTAGGGACGGCGTCTGGCTATGGCTACACCTTC.

This chain uses TRBV28 with TRBJ1-2; perhaps TRBD1 as D (5 bases). Germline V gene lookup returns CDR1 MDHEN and CDR2 SYDVKM. Trimming took off 3 bases at V and 8 bases at J, with 13 bases between the two ends. This CDR3 is built from 13 residues. The CDR3 reads CASSFTRAGGYTF. As DNA, the CDR3 is TGTGCCAGCAGTTTTACCAGGGCGGGAGGCTACACCTTC.

The chain joins TRBV19 to TRBJ2-5, with TRBD2 matching 13 bases. With V trimmed by 7 bases and J by 5 bases, 7 bases remained unmatched. The CDR3 has 15 residues. Germline-derived CDR1 and CDR2 are LNHDA and SQIVND (reference sequence). Here the CDR3 DNA reads TGTGCCAGTAACAGTCGGACTAGCGGGAGTGAGACCCAGTACTTC. As protein: CASNSRTSGSETQYF.

This chain joins TRBV2 and TRBJ2-7; maybe TRBD1 (5 bases). The CDR3 contains 13 residues. Germline V gene data show CDR1 as SNHLY and CDR2 as FYNNEI. Deletions cut 9 bases from V and 2 bases from J, with 14 bases between. CDR3 in amino acids: CARQGYSPYEQYF. The CDR3 nucleotides read TGTGCCAGGCAGGGCTACTCTCCCTACGAGCAGTACTTC.

The rearrangement uses TRBV7-8 and TRBJ2-7; D might be TRBD1 (5 bases). Between the trimmed V and J ends, which lost 2 bases and 7 bases, there was a span of 12 bases. CDR3 length equals 13 residues. Germline CDR1 is SGHVS and CDR2 is FQNEAQ. The CDR3 is CASSLHQGWEQYF. The CDR3 bases are TGTGCCAGCAGCTTACATCAGGGTTGGGAGCAGTACTTC.

V is TRBV28 and J is TRBJ1-6; D remains unclear. The CDR3 is 12 amino acids. Deletions cut 3 bases from V and 8 bases from J, with 5 bases between. Germline V lookup: CDR1 MDHEN, CDR2 SYDVKM. Here the CDR3 reads CASSLGHSPLHF. CDR3 bases: TGTGCCAGCAGTTTGGGTCATTCACCCCTCCACTTT.

This clone is a singleton in its sample. This rearrangement joins TRBV4-1 to TRBJ1-5; the D gene is possibly TRBD1 (6 bases). This CDR3 spans 15 amino acids. Trimming left V 1 base short and J 7 bases short, with 14 bases between. CDR1 is MGHRA, CDR2 YSYEKL, per germline. Here the CDR3 reads CASSQVGGGAQPQHF. Written as DNA, the CDR3 is TGCGCCAGCAGCCAAGTTGGGGGGGGCGCGCAGCCCCAGCATTTT.

The gene calls are TRBV6-5 and TRBJ2-1; 15 nucleotides align to TRBD2. The CDR3 covers 15 residues. V lost 6 bases to trimming and J lost 8 bases; unmatched junction nucleotides: 5. CDR1 is MNHEY, CDR2 SVGAGI, per germline. The chain's CDR3 is CASSPGLAGGYEQFF. In DNA form, the CDR3 reads TGTGCCAGCAGCCCGGGACTAGCGGGAGGCTATGAGCAGTTCTTC.

The genes are TRBV27 and TRBJ1-2; 9 bases map to TRBD1. Germline CDR1 MNHEY, CDR2 SMNVEV (reference sequence). V shed 7 bases and J 4 bases; nucleotides not matched to a gene: 19. The CDR3 is made up of 18 amino acids. CDR3 sequence: CASTSRNSGTGWGYGYTF. Here the CDR3 DNA reads TGTGCCAGCACGTCTCGAAATTCCGGGACAGGGTGGGGCTATGGCTACACCTTC.

The chain recombines TRBV13 with TRBJ2-7; 11 bases line up with TRBD2. The germline gives CDR1 PRHDT, CDR2 FYEKMQ (reference sequence). CDR3 length: 15 amino acids. V shed 3 bases, J shed 0 bases, and the junction held 1 base outside the gene matches. For the CDR3, the DNA is TGTGCCAGCAGCTTGGGGACTAGCGGCTCCTACGAGCAGTACTTC. Its protein is CASSLGTSGSYEQYF.

This chain's CDR3 is CASAASGRAGETQYF. CDR3 bases: TGTGCCAGCGCGGCTAGCGGGAGGGCCGGAGAGACCCAGTACTTC. The rearrangement uses TRBV6-5 and TRBJ2-5, with 12 bases fitting TRBD2. Germline V gene sequence: CDR1 MNHEY, CDR2 SVGAGI. This CDR3 has 15 amino acids. The V and J ends lost 8 bases and 4 bases, in that order; junction bases with no gene match: 8.

V gene TRBV4-1 combines with J gene TRBJ1-2; D possibly corresponds to TRBD1 (5 bases). The CDR3 sequence is 14 residues long. V was cut by 4 bases and J by 9 bases, with 18 bases left in between. Germline values: CDR1 MGHRA, CDR2 YSYEKL. The CDR3 sequence is CASSPPGRVGRYTF. DNA of the CDR3: TGCGCCAGCAGCCCACCGGGACGGGTGGGTCGCTACACCTTC.

Here the CDR3 reads CASSQDVSGSGDTQYF. The CDR3 DNA follows: TGCGCCAGCAGCCAAGATGTTAGCGGGAGTGGAGATACGCAGTATTTT. The genes are TRBV4-1 and TRBJ2-3; 9 bases are a match to TRBD2. Germline trimming cut 0 bases from V and 5 bases from J; bases unmatched to any gene: 6. The CDR3 is 16 residues long. The germline V gene has CDR1 MGHRA and CDR2 YSYEKL.

The chain links TRBV27 to TRBJ1-1, with 7 bases aligning to TRBD1. Germline V gives CDR1 MNHEY, CDR2 SMNVEV (reference sequence). CDR3 size: 14 residues. J was trimmed by 2 bases and V by 5 bases; bases with no gene match: 5. Here the CDR3 reads CASSLQGTNTEAFF. As DNA, the CDR3 is TGTGCCAGCAGTCTACAGGGGACTAACACTGAAGCTTTCTTT.

The CDR3 protein is CASSYSSGGLTYEQYF. CDR3 DNA sequence: TGTGCCAGCAGTTACTCCAGTGGCGGACTCACCTACGAGCAGTACTTC. V usage is TRBV6-5 and J usage is TRBJ2-7; tentatively, D is TRBD2 (5 bases). The CDR3 sequence is 16 residues long. Between the trimmed V and J ends, which lost 0 bases and 2 bases, there was a span of 14 bases. Germline-derived CDR1 and CDR2 are MNHEY and SVGAGI.

V and J are TRBV19 and TRBJ2-7, with D maybe TRBD2 (6 bases). CDR3 length equals 16 residues. The V and J ends lost 0 bases and 3 bases respectively, with 15 bases between them. Germline V gives CDR1 LNHDA, CDR2 SQIVND (reference sequence). The CDR3 DNA sequence: TGTGCCAGTAGTATAGATTATAGAGGAGGGAGCTACGAGCAGTACTTC. It specifies CASSIDYRGGSYEQYF. The entire variable domain, with the rest obtained from reference TRBV19 and TRBJ2-7, is as follows: DGGITQSPKYLFRKEGQNVTLSCEQNLNHDAMYWYRQDPGQGLRLIYYSQIVNDFQKGDIAEGYSVSREKKESFPLTVTSAQKNPTAFYLCASSIDYRGGSYEQYFGPGTRLTVT.

The chain links TRBV6-5 to TRBJ2-7; TRBD1 matches at 7 bases. The V gene end was trimmed by 3 bases and the J gene end by 2 bases; junction bases not matched to a gene: 7. Germline-derived CDR1 and CDR2 are MNHEY and SVGAGI. This CDR3 is built from 15 residues. The CDR3: CASSYSTGVTYEQYF. DNA of the CDR3: TGTGCCAGCAGTTATTCTACAGGGGTCACCTACGAGCAGTACTTC.